These 6 T cell receptor beta chains came from one sample sequenced in a study of blood T cell repertoires in COVID-19. Assay: immunoSEQ multiplex PCR; the TCRdb copy retains only in-frame clones and omits some. The sample carries tens of thousands of clones, around 86% recorded once. Sequencing input: peripheral blood. Source of these receptors: a middle-aged man with COVID-19, enrolled during active disease.

DNA of the CDR3: TGTGCCAGCAGCTTGTTGCCCGGTGAAAAACTGTTTTTT. Its translation: CASSLLPGEKLFF. The gene calls are TRBV5-4 and TRBJ1-4; D not certain. The germline V gene encodes CDR1 SGHNT and CDR2 YYREEE (reference sequence). This CDR3 spans 13 amino acids. The V and J ends lost 1 base and 7 bases respectively, with 8 bases between them.

The chain employs TRBV6-5 and TRBJ1-1; TRBD1 agrees at 11 bases. V lost 4 bases and J lost 1; bases outside the gene matches: 2. The CDR3 extends over 15 amino acids. Germline CDR1 is MNHEY and CDR2 is SVGAGI. CDR3 amino acids: CASSFGTGGNTEAFF. CDR3 coding DNA: TGTGCCAGCAGTTTTGGGACAGGGGGGAACACTGAAGCTTTCTTT.

The V call is TRBV6-5, the J call TRBJ2-1; D is possibly TRBD1 (5 bases). This CDR3 is 14 amino acids long. The germline CDR1 and CDR2 sequences are MNHEY and SVGAGI. V was pared by 6 bases and J by 3 bases, with 12 bases between. The DNA of the CDR3 is TGTGCCAGCAGCTCTTCGACAGACTACAATGAGCAGTTCTTC. The encoded protein is CASSSSTDYNEQFF.

This clone was detected only once. The chain is built from TRBV5-1 and TRBJ1-4, with D tentatively TRBD1 (5 bases). Deletions cut 4 bases from V and 6 bases from J, with 19 bases between. Germline values: CDR1 SGHRS, CDR2 YFSETQ. CDR3 length: 16 residues. In nucleotides, the CDR3 is TGCGCCAGCAGCACTGAACAGACAGTAGGTTATGAAAAACTGTTTTTT. Encoded protein: CASSTEQTVGYEKLFF.

The V and J genes are TRBV5-1 and TRBJ2-3; 12 bases line up with TRBD2. V was pared by 3 bases and J by 3 bases, with 5 bases of the junction left unmatched. The CDR3 runs 16 residues. In germline, CDR1 is SGHRS, CDR2 YFSETQ. The CDR3 is CASSYSSGGATDTQYF. CDR3 bases: TGCGCCAGCAGCTACTCTAGCGGGGGGGCAACAGATACGCAGTATTTT.

This clone was counted once. This chain links TRBV3-1 (or the pseudogene TRBV3-2) with TRBJ2-7, with 12 positions matching TRBD2. After removal of 1 base from V and 4 bases from J, the junction contained 2 bases not matched to a gene. CDR1 and CDR2 (germline): LGHDT, YNNKEL (reference sequence). The CDR3 consists of 15 residues. DNA of the CDR3: TGTGCCAGCAGCCAAGGACTAGCGGGGGCATACGAGCAGTACTTC. It translates to CASSQGLAGAYEQYF.